This T cell receptor (beta chain) was recorded in a study of shared T cell receptors in the human thymus. Here immunoSEQ multiplex PCR was the method, and the copy in TCRdb shows in-frame clones only, minus some. The sample shows approximately 490,000 clones, approximately 80% of them seen only once. This CDR3 spans 16 amino acids. Germline assignment: CDR1 SGHTS and CDR2 YDEGEE. The V end lost 4 bases, the J end lost 6 bases, and 19 bases lay between the germline ends. In addition, the sample was reused for a study of human thymus T cells.

This TCR derives from a boy in the first two years of life with a congenital heart defect. Sequencing was done on a sample of thymocytes. The chain combines TRBV5-8 with TRBJ1-4, with D possibly TRBD1 on 5 matching bases. Here the CDR3 DNA reads TGTGCCAGCAGCCTAGTATACCGGACGGGGGATGAAAAACTGTTTTTT. Its translation is CASSLVYRTGDEKLFF.